Presented here are 20 T cell receptor beta chains from one specimen sequenced in a study of blood T cells in healthy people across ages. The use of a sample-barcoded 5' primer and a J-beta primer mix characterized a second PCR of 7 to 11 cycles. TCRdb independently ran MiXCR on the 5' RACE reads; one entry per CDR3 protein. The sample holds over 450,000 distinct CDR3 sequences, nearly 25% seen once. This sample also belongs to another study, concerning T cells of mothers and their children.

Sequenced input: blood. These receptors all stem from a boy younger than 18 in good health.

Only a few counts were recorded for this clonotype. The chain joins TRBV9 to TRBJ2-7, with 9 bases aligning to TRBD2. CDR1 and CDR2 from the germline V gene are SGDLS and YYNGEE. V lost 0 bases, J lost 1 base, and 5 bases stayed unmatched. The CDR3 is 16 residues long. CDR3 DNA: TGTGCCAGCAGCGTAGAACCGACTAGCGGTTCCTACGAGCAGTACTTC. Protein: CASSVEPTSGSYEQYF.

This clonotype was observed many times. V is TRBV4-1 and J is TRBJ2-5, with 7 bases aligning to TRBD2. Per the germline V gene, CDR1 is MGHRA and CDR2 is YSYEKL. The CDR3 is 16 residues long. Trimming cost V 4 bases and J 2 bases; bases outside gene matches: 10. The CDR3 bases are TGCGCCAGCAGCCCAAGACAGTGGGAGGGACAAGAGACCCAGTACTTC. Protein product: CASSPRQWEGQETQYF.

This clonotype was seen a few times. V is TRBV5-1 and J is TRBJ2-2; D gene ambiguous. Trimming took off 4 bases at V and 7 bases at J, with 11 bases between the two ends. CDR3 length: 13 amino acids. Germline V gives CDR1 SGHRS, CDR2 YFSETQ. The CDR3 spells CASSLPGVGELFF. Here the CDR3 DNA reads TGCGCCAGCAGCCTACCTGGGGTCGGGGAGCTGTTTTTT.

This clonotype was picked up many times. The V gene is TRBV27, the J gene TRBJ2-5; TRBD1 agrees at 8 bases. After removal of 6 bases from V and 4 bases from J, the junction contained 7 bases not matched to a gene. Germline V gene data show CDR1 as MNHEY and CDR2 as SMNVEV (reference sequence). The CDR3 extends over 14 amino acids. CDR3 amino acids: CASSRGTGGETQYF. The DNA for the CDR3 is TGTGCCAGCAGCCGAGGGACAGGAGGAGAGACCCAGTACTTC.

This clonotype was counted only a few times. The chain couples TRBV2 to TRBJ2-1; a weak D match, TRBD1 (6 bases). The germline V gene encodes CDR1 SNHLY and CDR2 FYNNEI. V shed 4 bases and J shed 4 bases, with 14 bases lying between them. The CDR3 runs 15 residues. The DNA of the CDR3 is TGTGCCAGCAGTGTAGGGACACTGGCATACAATGAGCAGTTCTTC. This translates into CASSVGTLAYNEQFF.

This clonotype was detected a few times. The chain recombines TRBV6-5 with TRBJ2-6; a weak D match, TRBD2 (5 bases). The CDR3 spans 17 residues. The germline V gene has CDR1 MNHEY and CDR2 SVGAGI. Trimming took 1 base from V and 0 from J, leaving 10 bases between them. The CDR3 reads CASSYFGGSSGANVLTF. In DNA, the CDR3 is TGTGCCAGCAGTTACTTCGGTGGGAGCTCTGGGGCCAACGTCCTGACTTTC.

In its sample, this clonotype was seen a few times. The chain is built from TRBV20-1 and TRBJ2-5, with D possibly TRBD1 on 6 matching bases. The CDR3 is made up of 12 amino acids. Germline CDR1 is DFQATT and CDR2 is SNEGSKA (reference sequence). Trimming stripped 0 bases from V and 13 bases from J, with 15 bases between. The CDR3 nucleotides read TGCAGTGCTAGAGACGTTGACAGGTCGGGGTACTTC. Translated, it gives CSARDVDRSGYF.

This clonotype was counted a few times. The J gene is TRBJ2-2, the V gene TRBV11-2, with D unclear. The ends were cut back, 4 bases at V and 2 bases at J, with 17 bases in the middle. The CDR3 spans 17 residues. Germline V gene lookup returns CDR1 SGHAT and CDR2 FQNNGV. CDR3 DNA sequence: TGTGCCAGCAGCTCTCCCCCCGAAATCGGAAACACCGGGGAGCTGTTTTTT. This codes for CASSSPPEIGNTGELFF.

V gene TRBV28 combines with J gene TRBJ1-4, with D uncertain. This CDR3 comprises 14 residues. The ends were cut back, 1 base at V and 5 bases at J, with 8 bases in the middle. Germline V gene sequence: CDR1 MDHEN, CDR2 SYDVKM. The CDR3, as DNA: TGTGCCAGCAGTTTATTTCAGCGAAATGAAAAACTGTTTTTT. Amino acids: CASSLFQRNEKLFF. The full variable domain, with the rest looked up from reference TRBV28 and TRBJ1-4, is DVKVTQSSRYLVKRTGEKVFLECVQDMDHENMFWYRQDPGLGLRLIYFSYDVKMKEKGDIPEGYSVSREKKERFSLILESASTNQTSMYLCASSLFQRNEKLFFGSGTQLSVL.

This clonotype was found a few times. J is TRBJ2-5 and V is TRBV28; TRBD1 is a possible D gene (6 bases). There are 11 residues in the CDR3. Deletions cut 6 bases from V and 11 bases from J, with 13 bases between. Germline V gene data show CDR1 as MDHEN and CDR2 as SYDVKM. CDR3 nucleotides: TGTGCCAGCAGCCAGGGGTTTATGCAGTACTTC. Encoded protein: CASSQGFMQYF.

The chain has TRBV7-2 and TRBJ2-1; D ambiguous. The J call may be incorrect, as the DNA end agrees better with TRBJ2-7. Germline V lookup: CDR1 SGHTA, CDR2 FQGNSA. The CDR3 is made up of 13 amino acids. DNA of the CDR3: TGTGCCAGCAGCTTAGAAGACCTTGACGAGCAGTACTTC. Its translation: CASSLEDLDEQYF.

The chain has TRBV5-1 and TRBJ1-2; D ambiguous. In germline, CDR1 is SGHRS, CDR2 YFSETQ. The CDR3 consists of 12 residues. Deletions cut 3 bases from V and 1 base from J, with 4 bases between. The CDR3 nucleotides read TGCGCCAGCAGCTCCAATAACTATGGCTACACCTTC. This codes for CASSSNNYGYTF. The full variable domain, with the rest looked up from reference TRBV5-1 and TRBJ1-2, is KAGVTQTPRYLIKTRGQQVTLSCSPISGHRSVSWYQQTPGQGLQFLFEYFSETQRNKGNFPGRFSGRQFSNSRSEMNVSTLELGDSALYLCASSSNNYGYTFGSGTRLTVV.

The V and J genes are TRBV9 and TRBJ2-1, with 7 bases lining up with TRBD2. Germline-derived CDR1 and CDR2 are SGDLS and YYNGEE. With V trimmed by 3 bases and J by 0 bases, 3 bases remained unmatched. CDR3 size: 15 residues. In DNA, the CDR3 is TGTGCCAGCAGCGGGACTAGTTCCTCCTACAATGAGCAGTTCTTC. This translates into CASSGTSSSYNEQFF.

This clonotype was recorded a few times. The chain links TRBV9 to TRBJ2-2, with 7 bases lining up with TRBD1. CDR3 length: 15 residues. J was trimmed by 7 bases and V by 2 bases; bases with no gene match: 8. Germline V CDR1 and CDR2: SGDLS, YYNGEE. The CDR3 sequence is CASSVADRAGGELFF. CDR3 coding DNA: TGTGCCAGCAGCGTGGCAGACAGGGCAGGCGGGGAGCTGTTTTTT.

The sample holds a few counts of this clonotype. The V and J genes are TRBV7-2 and TRBJ1-1, with a possible D match to TRBD1 (5 bases). With 1 base removed from V and 0 bases from J, the gap between germline ends came to 12 bases. Germline V gives CDR1 SGHTA, CDR2 FQGNSA. The CDR3 spans 16 residues. Here the CDR3 DNA reads TGTGCCAGCAGCTTAGTTGGGGCAGGAATGAACACTGAAGCTTTCTTT. Protein product: CASSLVGAGMNTEAFF.

This clonotype was picked up a small number of times. This chain uses TRBV4-1 with TRBJ2-7; 8 bases are shared with TRBD2. V lost 1 base, J lost 5 bases, and 13 bases stayed unmatched. Germline CDR1 is MGHRA and CDR2 is YSYEKL. CDR3 size: 17 residues. As DNA, the CDR3 is TGCGCCAGCAGCCAAGTATTTATACGGGAGGGCCGGGACGAGCAGTACTTC. This encodes CASSQVFIREGRDEQYF.

The V and J genes are TRBV20-1 and TRBJ2-3; 10 bases are shared with TRBD2. The CDR3 contains 14 residues. Germline V gene data show CDR1 as DFQATT and CDR2 as SNEGSKA (reference sequence). V gave up 3 bases and J gave up 6 bases; unmatched junction bases: 6. CDR3 region: CSASFTSGIDTQYF. DNA for the CDR3: TGCAGTGCTAGTTTCACTAGCGGGATTGATACGCAGTATTTT.

The chain links TRBV5-1 to TRBJ2-7; the D is unclear. The V end lost 0 bases, the J end lost 3 bases, and 13 bases lay between the germline ends. Germline V lookup: CDR1 SGHRS, CDR2 YFSETQ. This CDR3 has 15 amino acids. The chain's CDR3 is CASSLGSAHGYEQYF. CDR3 DNA: TGCGCCAGCAGCTTGGGAAGTGCCCATGGCTACGAGCAGTACTTC.

This chain connects TRBV20-1 to TRBJ2-7; D uncertain. V was cut by 0 bases and J by 3 bases, with 6 bases left in between. Germline V gives CDR1 DFQATT, CDR2 SNEGSKA (reference sequence). The CDR3 length is 12 residues. The CDR3 protein is CSARDNYYEQYF. The CDR3 DNA sequence: TGCAGTGCTAGAGACAACTACTACGAGCAGTACTTC.

This clonotype was seen more than once but under ten times. The chain links TRBV3-1 to TRBJ1-4, with TRBD1 as a possible D gene (5 bases). The V gene's germline CDR1 is LGHDT and CDR2 YNNKEL (reference sequence). This CDR3 has 14 residues. V lost 4 bases to trimming and J lost 6 bases, with 12 bases between them. The CDR3 loop reads CASSLGGTYEKLFF. In DNA form, the CDR3 reads TGTGCCAGCAGCCTCGGGGGGACGTATGAAAAACTGTTTTTT.